What follows are 31 T cell receptor beta chains derived from one specimen sequenced in a study of blood T cells in healthy people across ages. Combining a sample-barcoded 5' primer with a J-beta primer mix, a second PCR ran for roughly 6 to 12 cycles. A single record per CDR3 protein comes from TCRdb applying MiXCR to the 5' RACE reads. The sample shows approximately 800,000 distinct CDR3 sequences, around a quarter of them seen only once. The sample was also linked to a second study, of T cells of mothers and their children.

The material sequenced was blood. The receptors derive from a boy aged 5-17 years in good health.

The J gene is TRBJ2-5, the V gene TRBV25-1; D is ambiguous. Germline assignment: CDR1 MGHDK and CDR2 SYGVNS. The CDR3 has 13 residues. Trimming stripped 1 base from V and 5 bases from J, with 8 bases between. The CDR3 bases are TGTGCCAGCAGTGAATCGAGGCCCGAGACCCAGTACTTC. This translates into CASSESRPETQYF.

This chain links TRBV6-5 with TRBJ2-1; 12 bases are a match to TRBD2. Per germline, CDR1 MNHEY and CDR2 SVGAGI. V dropped 2 bases and J dropped 9; count of bases not matched to a gene: 8. CDR3 size: 16 residues. CDR3 loop: CASSYPLAGGGAEQFF. The CDR3 DNA reads as TGTGCCAGCAGTTACCCTCTAGCGGGAGGGGGTGCTGAGCAGTTCTTC.

CDR3 coding DNA: TGTGCCAGCAGTTGGGGGACCGGGGCCAACGTCCTGACTTTC. Amino acid sequence: CASSWGTGANVLTF. This chain uses TRBV28 with TRBJ2-6, with D perhaps being TRBD1 or TRBD2 (5 bases each). CDR1 is MDHEN and CDR2 is SYDVKM in the germline V gene. This CDR3 comprises 14 residues. Between the trimmed V and J ends, which lost 4 bases and 4 bases, there was a span of 8 bases. The variable domain in full, completed from reference TRBV28 and TRBJ2-6, reads DVKVTQSSRYLVKRTGEKVFLECVQDMDHENMFWYRQDPGLGLRLIYFSYDVKMKEKGDIPEGYSVSREKKERFSLILESASTNQTSMYLCASSWGTGANVLTFGAGSRLTVL.

Turning to this clonotype: Since the CDR3 does not end with the conserved phenylalanine or tryptophan, this likely comes from a read error. The J gene is TRBJ1-2, the V gene TRBV14, with D hard to call. Per the germline V gene, CDR1 is SGHDN and CDR2 is FVKESK. With 4 bases removed from V and 5 bases from J, the gap between germline ends came to 14 bases. This CDR3 comprises 14 residues. The DNA of the CDR3 is TGTGCCAGCAGCCGGGGAGGGTTGGAGTATGGCTACACCCTC. Translation: CASSRGGLEYGYTL.

In its sample, this clonotype was seen a few times. The rearrangement joins TRBV3-1 to TRBJ2-5, with D tentatively TRBD1 (5 bases). CDR1 LGHDT and CDR2 YNNKEL come from the germline V gene (reference sequence). There are 15 residues in the CDR3. V gave up 2 bases and J gave up 2 bases, with 12 bases separating them. The CDR3 here is CASSQWSDSQETQYF. The CDR3 DNA is TGTGCCAGCAGCCAATGGAGCGACAGTCAAGAGACCCAGTACTTC.

This rearrangement joins TRBV21-1 to TRBJ2-1. TRBV21-1 counts as a pseudogene. The CDR3 runs 16 residues. The CDR3 sequence is CASSNSGSIPYNEQFF. CDR3 bases: TGTGCCAGCAGCAATAGCGGGAGCATCCCCTACAATGAGCAGTTCTTC.

A few counts support this clonotype. The gene calls are TRBV9 and TRBJ2-4; 8 bases line up with TRBD1. Germline loops: CDR1 SGDLS, CDR2 YYNGEE. The CDR3 is 14 amino acids. Trimming at V came to 0 bases and at J to 8 bases, leaving 4 bases not matched to a gene. As DNA, the CDR3 is TGTGCCAGCAGCGTAGCAGGGGGCGATGACATTCAGTACTTC. Residues: CASSVAGGDDIQYF.

The chain joins TRBV7-9 to TRBJ2-7, with 9 bases that match TRBD2. The CDR3 is 14 residues long. Germline V lookup: CDR1 SEHNR, CDR2 FQNEAQ (reference sequence). V gave up 4 bases and J gave up 6 bases; unmatched junction bases: 7. The CDR3 here is CASSSRGGRVEQYF. The CDR3 nucleotides read TGTGCCAGCAGCTCCCGTGGCGGGAGGGTCGAGCAGTACTTC.

This clonotype was counted only a few times. The rearrangement joins TRBV6-2 or TRBV6-3 to TRBJ1-6, with unresolved D. Germline loops: CDR1 MNHEY, CDR2 SVGEGT. V gave up 2 bases and J gave up 8 bases, with 10 bases separating them. The CDR3 consists of 14 residues. DNA for the CDR3: TGTGCCAGCAGTTACCGCGGGGAAGATTCACCCCTCCACTTT. Translated: CASSYRGEDSPLHF.

This chain joins TRBV7-3 and TRBJ1-1; no clear D gene. The CDR3 extends over 15 amino acids. CDR1 and CDR2 from the germline V gene are SGHTA and FQGTGA. Trimming removed 2 bases at V and 11 bases at J, with 21 bases between. CDR3 sequence: CASSLSPGLETEAFF. The CDR3 region has the DNA TGTGCCAGCAGCTTATCCCCCGGCCTCGAGACGGAGGCTTTCTTT.

This clonotype was picked up a small number of times. This sequence joins TRBV24-1 and TRBJ1-4; no clear D gene. V lost 2 bases and J 7 bases, leaving 13 bases between the germline ends. Germline loops: CDR1 KGHDR, CDR2 SFDVKD. The CDR3 runs 15 residues. This chain's CDR3 is CATSDSTQTLEKLFF. In nucleotides, the CDR3 is TGTGCCACCAGTGATTCGACCCAAACCCTTGAAAAACTGTTTTTT.

Concerning this clonotype: One end of the junction does not line up with germline, which may come from a read error. This chain joins TRBV10-3 and TRBJ2-5; 12 bases align to TRBD2. The CDR3 totals 17 residues. Looked up from germline, CDR1 is ENHRY and CDR2 is SYGVKD. This chain's CDR3 is CAFSESPSGGDQETQYF. The DNA for the CDR3 is TGTGCCTTCAGTGAGTCACCTAGCGGGGGGGACCAGGAGACCCAGTACTTC.

As regards this clonotype: One end of the junction is discordant with germline, which a read error may explain. The rearrangement joins TRBV7-3 to TRBJ2-3; 13 bases map to TRBD2. The CDR3 consists of 16 residues. The germline V gene has CDR1 SGHTA and CDR2 FQGTGA. CDR3 nucleotide sequence: TGTGCCAGCAGCCCCGGACTAGCGGGAGTAGGAGATACGCCGTATTTT. Encoded protein: CASSPGLAGVGDTPYF.

The J gene is TRBJ1-1, the V gene TRBV10-3, with D unclear. Germline CDR1 reads ENHRY; CDR2 reads SYGVKD. Deletions cut 8 bases from V and 0 bases from J, with 10 bases between. The CDR3 is made up of 13 amino acids. Here the CDR3 reads CAILAQMNTEAFF. The CDR3, as DNA: TGTGCCATCCTCGCTCAGATGAACACTGAAGCTTTCTTT.

This clonotype turned up a few times. The V and J genes are TRBV6-2 or TRBV6-3 and TRBJ2-7; D unclear. V lost 4 bases, J lost 5 bases, and 6 bases lay in between. The germline V gene has CDR1 MNHEY and CDR2 SVGEGT. There are 11 residues in the CDR3. The CDR3 DNA reads as TGTGCCAGCAGTTTAATGAACGAGCAGTACTTC. This codes for CASSLMNEQYF.

This clonotype showed up just a few times. The rearrangement joins TRBV5-6 to TRBJ2-3, with D hard to call. Between the trimmed V and J ends, which lost 2 bases and 0 bases, there was a span of 7 bases. CDR3 length: 14 residues. Germline values: CDR1 SGHDT, CDR2 YYEEEE. The CDR3 sequence: CASSFTVSTDTQYF. The CDR3 DNA reads as TGTGCCAGCAGCTTTACAGTAAGCACAGATACGCAGTATTTT.

The chain is built from TRBV4-1 and TRBJ2-5; 11 bases fit TRBD2. The J call is uncertain, as TRBJ2-1 better fits the DNA end. The CDR3 runs 16 residues. Germline V gene data show CDR1 as MGHRA and CDR2 as YSYEKL. The CDR3 DNA reads as TGCGCCAGCAGCCAGACCGGGACTAGCGGTTACAATGAGCAGTTCTTC. Translated, it gives CASSQTGTSGYNEQFF.

This clonotype was observed a few times. V usage is TRBV28 and J usage is TRBJ2-1; no clear D gene. Trimming cost V 8 bases and J 0 bases, with 14 bases left between them. Germline values: CDR1 MDHEN, CDR2 SYDVKM. The CDR3 sequence is 15 residues long. CDR3 coding DNA: TGTGCCAGCGTGAGTATGGCCATCTCCTACAATGAGCAGTTCTTC. This sequence encodes CASVSMAISYNEQFF. Combining the CDR3 with reference TRBV28 and TRBJ2-1 gives the whole variable domain DVKVTQSSRYLVKRTGEKVFLECVQDMDHENMFWYRQDPGLGLRLIYFSYDVKMKEKGDIPEGYSVSREKKERFSLILESASTNQTSMYLCASVSMAISYNEQFFGPGTRLTVL.

The V call is TRBV28, the J call TRBJ1-2; D is uncertain. The CDR3 length is 14 residues. Germline CDR1 is MDHEN and CDR2 is SYDVKM. Trimming stripped 1 base from V and 8 bases from J, with 14 bases between. CDR3 in amino acids: CASSLFPPGNGYTF. CDR3 DNA sequence: TGTGCCAGCAGTTTATTTCCACCCGGGAACGGCTACACCTTC.

The chain is built from TRBV5-1 and TRBJ2-1, with a possible D match to TRBD2 (5 bases). Germline V gene data show CDR1 as SGHRS and CDR2 as YFSETQ. V gave up 0 bases and J gave up 6 bases, with 10 bases separating them. This CDR3 contains 14 residues. In nucleotides, the CDR3 is TGCGCCAGCAGCTTGGAAGGGAGAAGCAATGAGCAGTTCTTC. It translates to CASSLEGRSNEQFF.

This chain joins TRBV6-2 or TRBV6-3 and TRBJ2-4; D is uncertain. Germline CDR1 reads MNHEY; CDR2 reads SVGEGT. The CDR3 consists of 17 residues. V was trimmed by 6 bases and J by 1 base, leaving 19 bases between them. Here the CDR3 DNA reads TGTGCCAGCAGGCGAATTCCCTCGACGCAGGCCAAAAACATTCAGTACTTC. The encoded protein is CASRRIPSTQAKNIQYF.

This chain uses TRBV6-2 or TRBV6-3 with TRBJ2-7, with D perhaps TRBD1 (6 bases). CDR3 length equals 13 residues. Trimming removed 7 bases from V and 3 bases from J, with 13 bases in between. CDR1 MNHEY and CDR2 SVGEGT come from the germline V gene. The CDR3 region is CASTSGVLYEQYF. In DNA form, the CDR3 reads TGTGCCAGCACTTCAGGGGTACTCTACGAGCAGTACTTC.

This clonotype came up a few times. The chain combines TRBV13 with TRBJ2-7, with 9 positions matching TRBD1. V gave up 5 bases and J gave up 6 bases; unmatched junction bases: 5. The CDR3 spans 13 residues. From germline, CDR1 is PRHDT and CDR2 FYEKMQ (reference sequence). CDR3 sequence reads: CASSLGDRAEQYF. CDR3 DNA: TGTGCCAGCAGCCTTGGGGACAGGGCCGAGCAGTACTTC.

The chain joins TRBV7-9 to TRBJ1-4; tentatively, D is TRBD1 (5 bases). Germline values: CDR1 SEHNR, CDR2 FQNEAQ (reference sequence). Trimming cost V 4 bases and J 4 bases, with 13 bases left between them. This CDR3 spans 15 amino acids. The CDR3, as DNA: TGTGCCAGCAGCTCCAGGGACCTGCTTAATGAAAAACTGTTTTTT. Its translation is CASSSRDLLNEKLFF.

This clonotype was seen only a few times. The chain recombines TRBV7-2 with TRBJ2-7, with D maybe TRBD2 (5 bases). V lost 2 bases to trimming and J lost 0 bases, with 14 bases between them. Germline CDR1 and CDR2: SGHTA and FQGNSA. The CDR3 runs to 16 residues. The CDR3 loop is CASSLTLEGSSYEQYF. As DNA, the CDR3 is TGTGCCAGCAGCTTAACCTTAGAAGGGAGCTCCTACGAGCAGTACTTC.

This clonotype occurred a few times. This chain joins TRBV2 and TRBJ2-5, with TRBD1 matching 8 bases. The CDR3 spans 14 residues. Germline V gene lookup returns CDR1 SNHLY and CDR2 FYNNEI. The J segment lost 5 bases and the V segment lost 6 bases, leaving 8 bases of the junction unmatched. The CDR3 sequence is CASRRTGLEETQYF. CDR3 in DNA: TGTGCCAGCAGAAGGACAGGGTTGGAGGAGACCCAGTACTTC.

This clonotype has only a few counts. The V gene is TRBV28, the J gene TRBJ2-3; 7 nucleotides agree with TRBD2. The J segment lost 1 base and the V segment lost 2 bases, leaving 3 bases of the junction unmatched. CDR3 size: 15 residues. From germline, CDR1 is MDHEN and CDR2 SYDVKM. CDR3: CASSLKSGGTDTQYF. CDR3 DNA sequence: TGTGCCAGCAGTTTAAAGAGCGGGGGCACAGATACGCAGTATTTT.

The V call is TRBV7-3, the J call TRBJ2-1, with 11 bases identical to TRBD2. The closer fit of TRBJ2-5 to the DNA end suggests the J call may be wrong. Germline values: CDR1 SGHTA, CDR2 FQGTGA. CDR3 size: 13 residues. The CDR3 reads CASSLGLAGTQYF. CDR3 DNA sequence: TGTGCCAGCAGCCTCGGACTAGCGGGGACCCAGTACTTC.

This clonotype was seen only a few times. V usage is TRBV20-1 and J usage is TRBJ2-5; a possible D gene is TRBD2 (5 bases). Germline V gives CDR1 DFQATT, CDR2 SNEGSKA (reference sequence). The V gene lost 3 bases and the J gene lost 4 bases, with 21 bases spanning the gap. There are 16 residues in the CDR3. The DNA of the CDR3 is TGCAGTGCTAGTCCCACGGCCACTAGGAATCCAGAGACCCAGTACTTC. Translating gives CSASPTATRNPETQYF.

This clonotype was counted a few times. The CDR3: CASSVGWEGAKNIQYF. In nucleotides, the CDR3 is TGTGCCAGCAGCGTGGGTTGGGAGGGCGCCAAAAACATTCAGTACTTC. The chain links TRBV9 to TRBJ2-4; 7 bases are a match to TRBD2. Germline loops: CDR1 SGDLS, CDR2 YYNGEE. With V trimmed by 2 bases and J by 1 base, 6 bases remained unmatched. The CDR3 has 16 residues.

The chain combines TRBV30 with TRBJ1-2; TRBD1 is a possible D gene (5 bases). Germline V gene data show CDR1 as GTSNPN and CDR2 as SVGIG (reference sequence). This CDR3 comprises 14 residues. Between the trimmed V and J ends, which lost 3 bases and 6 bases, there was a span of 17 bases. CDR3 DNA sequence: TGTGCCTGGAGCGCCGGTGGCAGGGAGGATGGCTACACCTTC. Translation gives CAWSAGGREDGYTF. The whole variable domain, remainder taken from reference TRBV30 and TRBJ1-2, is SQTIHQWPATLVQPVGSPLSLECTVEGTSNPNLYWYRQAAGRGLQLLFYSVGIGQISSEVPQNLSASRPQDRQFILSSKKLLLSDSGFYLCAWSAGGREDGYTFGSGTRLTVV.